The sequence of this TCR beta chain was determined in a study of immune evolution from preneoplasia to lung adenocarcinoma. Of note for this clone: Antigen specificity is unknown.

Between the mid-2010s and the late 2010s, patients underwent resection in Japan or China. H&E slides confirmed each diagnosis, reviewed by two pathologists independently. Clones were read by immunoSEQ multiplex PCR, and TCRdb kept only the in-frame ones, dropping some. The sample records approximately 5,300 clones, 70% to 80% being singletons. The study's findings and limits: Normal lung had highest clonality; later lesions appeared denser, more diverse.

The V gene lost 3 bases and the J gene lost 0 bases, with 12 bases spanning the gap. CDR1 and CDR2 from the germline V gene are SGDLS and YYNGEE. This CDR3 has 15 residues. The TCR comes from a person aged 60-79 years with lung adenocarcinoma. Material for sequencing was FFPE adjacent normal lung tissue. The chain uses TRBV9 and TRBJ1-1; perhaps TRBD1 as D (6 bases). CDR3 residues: CASSARTEVNTEAFF. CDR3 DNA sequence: TGTGCCAGCAGCGCCCGGACAGAAGTGAACACTGAAGCTTTCTTT.